This T cell receptor beta chain came from a study of early stage breast cancer tumors. Across the study: ER+/PR+/HER2- status applied to about 70% of the 16 invasive breast tumors.

Study-wide findings and caveats: In about 90% of the 16 patients, blood comparison separated tumor from normal breast.

On this clone itself: Its antigen is not identified.

TCRdb keeps only in-frame clones here, not all; method: immunoSEQ multiplex PCR. Of around 51,000 clones in the sample, 78% were seen once. The source is a person aged 35-55 years with breast cancer. Sequencing was carried out using blood.

CDR3 residues: CASRRRDSGELFF. The CDR3 DNA reads TGTGCCAGCAGGCGGAGGGATTCCGGGGAGCTGTTTTTT. This chain joins TRBV11-3 and TRBJ2-2, with a tentative D call TRBD2 (6 bases). Germline CDR1 SGHNT, CDR2 YENEEA. Trimming cost V 6 bases and J 6 bases, with 11 bases left between them. The CDR3 has 13 residues.